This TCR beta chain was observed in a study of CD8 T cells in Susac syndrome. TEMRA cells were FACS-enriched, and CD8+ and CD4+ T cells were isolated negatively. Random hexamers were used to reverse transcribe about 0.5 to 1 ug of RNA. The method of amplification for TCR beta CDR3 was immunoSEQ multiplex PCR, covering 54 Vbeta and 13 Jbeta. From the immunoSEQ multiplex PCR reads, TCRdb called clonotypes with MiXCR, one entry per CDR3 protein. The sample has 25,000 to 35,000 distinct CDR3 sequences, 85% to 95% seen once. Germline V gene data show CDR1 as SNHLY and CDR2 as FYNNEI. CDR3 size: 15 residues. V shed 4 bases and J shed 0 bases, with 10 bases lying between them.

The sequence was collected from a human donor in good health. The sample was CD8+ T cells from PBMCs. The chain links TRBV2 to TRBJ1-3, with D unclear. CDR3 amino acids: CASSVQQSSGNTIYF. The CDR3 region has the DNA TGTGCCAGCAGTGTGCAACAGAGCTCTGGAAACACCATATATTTT.